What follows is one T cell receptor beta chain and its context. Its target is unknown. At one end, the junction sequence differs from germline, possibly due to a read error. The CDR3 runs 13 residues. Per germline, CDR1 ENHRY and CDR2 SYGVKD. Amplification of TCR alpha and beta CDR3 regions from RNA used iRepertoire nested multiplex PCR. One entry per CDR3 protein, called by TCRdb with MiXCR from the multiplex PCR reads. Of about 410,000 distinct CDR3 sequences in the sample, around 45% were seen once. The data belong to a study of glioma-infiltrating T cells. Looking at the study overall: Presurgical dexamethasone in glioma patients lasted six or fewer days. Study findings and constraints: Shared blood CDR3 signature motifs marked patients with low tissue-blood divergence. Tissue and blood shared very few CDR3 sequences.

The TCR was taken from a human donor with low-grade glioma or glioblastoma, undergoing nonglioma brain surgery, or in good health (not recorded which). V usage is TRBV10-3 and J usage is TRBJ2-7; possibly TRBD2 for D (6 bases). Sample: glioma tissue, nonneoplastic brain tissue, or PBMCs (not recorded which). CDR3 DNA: TGTGCCATCAGTGTCGGGAGCTCCTACGAGAAGTACTTC. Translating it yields CAISVGSSYEKYF.